The 27 T cell receptor beta chains below come from one sample, sequenced in a study of cytomegalovirus exposure and HLA in healthy donors. With 60 Vbeta and 13 Jbeta primers, the PCR was carried out. Assay used: immunoSEQ multiplex PCR; TCRdb lists only in-frame clones, some missing. The table includes roughly 120,000 clones, 73% detected once. Material: PBMCs. The receptors were gathered from a woman in her forties in good health and CMV-seropositive.

The chain has TRBV29-1 and TRBJ1-4, with 7 bases lining up with TRBD1. The ends lost 6 bases at V and 7 bases at J; junction bases unmatched: 8. Per the germline V gene, CDR1 is SQVTM and CDR2 is ANQGSEA. The CDR3 has 13 amino acids. The CDR3 coding sequence is TGCAGCGTAGCAACAGGGGCCGGTGAAAAACTGTTTTTT. This sequence encodes CSVATGAGEKLFF.

CDR3: CAVSGGQATETQYF. DNA of the CDR3: TGTGCCGTCTCGGGGGGACAGGCAACAGAGACCCAGTACTTC. This sequence joins TRBV10-3 and TRBJ2-5; tentatively, D is TRBD1 (8 bases). This CDR3 region has 14 residues. Germline V gives CDR1 ENHRY, CDR2 SYGVKD. The V and J ends lost 11 bases and 4 bases respectively, with 20 bases between them.

The J gene is TRBJ1-1, the V gene TRBV28, with D possibly TRBD1 on 5 matching bases. The germline gives CDR1 MDHEN, CDR2 SYDVKM. The CDR3 runs to 15 residues. Deletions cut 6 bases from V and 10 bases from J, with 24 bases between. The CDR3 loop reads CASSTPGRLDGGAFF. The CDR3 bases are TGTGCCAGCAGCACACCCGGCAGGCTTGACGGGGGAGCTTTCTTT. The full variable domain, completed using reference TRBV28 and TRBJ1-1, is DVKVTQSSRYLVKRTGEKVFLECVQDMDHENMFWYRQDPGLGLRLIYFSYDVKMKEKGDIPEGYSVSREKKERFSLILESASTNQTSMYLCASSTPGRLDGGAFFGQGTRLTVV.

Only a few counts were recorded for this clone. J is TRBJ2-7 and V is TRBV28, with a tentative D call TRBD2 (5 bases). The germline V and J ends were trimmed by 7 bases and 6 bases, with 16 bases remaining between them. Germline V gene sequence: CDR1 MDHEN, CDR2 SYDVKM. This CDR3 has 13 amino acids. CDR3 loop: CASMPRRVTEQYF. CDR3 sequence (DNA): TGTGCCAGCATGCCCAGGCGGGTTACCGAGCAGTACTTC.

The chain joins TRBV30 to TRBJ2-3, with D possibly matching TRBD2 (5 bases). CDR3 length equals 13 residues. The germline V gene encodes CDR1 GTSNPN and CDR2 SVGIG (reference sequence). V dropped 1 base and J dropped 4 bases, with 9 bases sitting between them. Here the CDR3 reads CAWSAGWADTQYF. CDR3 nucleotides: TGTGCCTGGAGTGCGGGGTGGGCAGATACGCAGTATTTT.

The V and J genes are TRBV23-1 and TRBJ2-7; 8 positions match TRBD2. TRBV23-1 is an open reading frame whose function is uncertain. The CDR3 has 14 residues. V dropped 6 bases and J dropped 10; count of bases not matched to a gene: 14. The CDR3 DNA sequence: TGCGCCAGCAGCCCCGGGACTAGTATTTGTAGTCAGTACTTC. The encoded protein is CASSPGTSICSQYF.

CDR3 nucleotides: TGTGCCAGCAGTCCTACTAGCAATGAGCAGTTCTTC. Its translation: CASSPTSNEQFF. V is TRBV2 and J is TRBJ2-1, with TRBD2 as a possible D gene (5 bases). The CDR3 has 12 residues. V gave up 5 bases and J gave up 6 bases, with 8 bases separating them. CDR1 SNHLY and CDR2 FYNNEI come from the germline V gene.

J is TRBJ2-7 and V is TRBV6-5; 11 bases are a match to TRBD2. Unmatched junction bases numbered 0, after V lost 5 bases and J lost 0 bases. CDR1 is MNHEY, CDR2 SVGAGI, per germline. The CDR3 totals 14 residues. CDR3 sequence: CASSTSGGSYEQYF. CDR3 DNA: TGTGCCAGCAGTACTAGCGGGGGCTCCTACGAGCAGTACTTC.

J is TRBJ2-1 and V is TRBV29-1; 8 nucleotides match TRBD2. The germline V gene encodes CDR1 SQVTM and CDR2 ANQGSEA. The CDR3 has 18 amino acids. The junction had 11 bases not matched to a gene; V was cut back by 1 base and J by 0 bases. CDR3 residues: CSVEAPKLAGGSYNEQFF. CDR3 in DNA: TGCAGCGTTGAAGCCCCCAAACTGGCGGGAGGCTCCTACAATGAGCAGTTCTTC.

The chain is built from TRBV2 and TRBJ1-2; TRBD1 matches 8 bases. The CDR3 runs to 13 residues. CDR1 SNHLY and CDR2 FYNNEI come from the germline V gene. The trim removed 5 bases at V and 9 bases at J, leaving 8 bases unmatched. The CDR3 sequence: CASSSGQGYRYTF. The DNA of the CDR3 is TGTGCCAGCAGTTCTGGACAGGGTTATCGCTACACCTTC.

The J gene is TRBJ2-5, the V gene TRBV5-1, with D possibly matching TRBD1 (5 bases). There are 11 residues in the CDR3. With 7 bases removed from V and 5 bases from J, the gap between germline ends came to 9 bases. Germline V gene sequence: CDR1 SGHRS, CDR2 YFSETQ. The CDR3 sequence: CASSDSETQYF. CDR3 DNA sequence: TGCGCCAGCTCAGACAGCGAGACCCAGTACTTC.

The rearrangement uses TRBV28 and TRBJ2-7; a weak D match, TRBD1 (5 bases). This CDR3 has 14 residues. Germline CDR1 and CDR2: MDHEN and SYDVKM. The V end lost 4 bases, the J end lost 2 bases, and 12 bases lay between the germline ends. CDR3 region: CASSSSRAPYEQYF. CDR3 nucleotides: TGTGCCAGCAGTTCGTCCAGGGCCCCCTACGAGCAGTACTTC.

V usage is TRBV4-2 and J usage is TRBJ1-4; 7 bases are shared with TRBD1. From germline, CDR1 is LGHNA and CDR2 YNFKEQ. J was trimmed by 6 bases and V by 3 bases; bases with no gene match: 10. The CDR3 totals 16 residues. In DNA, the CDR3 is TGTGCCAGCAGCCATCCTCGCGGGCAGGGGGATGAAAAACTGTTTTTT. As protein: CASSHPRGQGDEKLFF.

This clone came up once. The V gene is TRBV5-4, the J gene TRBJ1-2, with D tentatively TRBD1 (5 bases). This CDR3 is 13 amino acids long. In germline, CDR1 is SGHNT, CDR2 YYREEE (reference sequence). V lost 0 bases to trimming and J lost 6 bases, with 9 bases between them. CDR3 coding DNA: TGTGCCAGCAGCTTGGAGGGGTTGAATGGCTACACCTTC. This encodes CASSLEGLNGYTF.

This clone has a single count. A junction boundary mismatches the germline segment, possibly from a read error. The CDR3 is CASSRGTDTDTQYF. CDR3 sequence (DNA): TGTGCTAGCAGCCGTGGGACAGACACAGATACGCAGTATTTT. The chain employs TRBV7-7 and TRBJ2-3; 7 positions agree with TRBD1. The germline gives CDR1 SSHAT, CDR2 FNYEAQ (reference sequence). The CDR3 has 14 amino acids.

V and J are TRBV30 and TRBJ2-1; the match to TRBD1 covers 8 bases. This CDR3 is built from 13 residues. V gave up 4 bases and J gave up 1 base; unmatched junction bases: 0. Germline assignment: CDR1 GTSNPN and CDR2 SVGIG (reference sequence). CDR3 bases: TGTGCCTGGAACAGGGGGTCCTACAATGAGCAGTTCTTC. Encoded protein: CAWNRGSYNEQFF.

This clone showed up just once. This sequence joins TRBV6-4 and TRBJ2-2; TRBD1 agrees at 9 bases. V lost 2 bases and J lost 6; bases outside the gene matches: 7. CDR3 length: 16 amino acids. CDR1 and CDR2 from the germline V gene are MRHNA and SNTAGT. CDR3 in amino acids: CASSDPGTGKSGELFF. For the CDR3, the DNA is TGTGCCAGCAGTGACCCCGGGACAGGGAAATCCGGGGAGCTGTTTTTT.

This clone was seen a few times. The gene calls are TRBV7-8 and TRBJ2-3; 7 bases fit TRBD2. The V gene's germline CDR1 is SGHVS and CDR2 FQNEAQ. The V segment lost 1 base and the J segment 3 bases; nucleotides outside the gene matches: 4. This CDR3 has 15 residues. The CDR3 protein is CASSLVGGSTDTQYF. The CDR3 DNA sequence: TGTGCCAGCAGCTTAGTCGGGGGGTCGACAGATACGCAGTATTTT.

This clone was found a few times. This rearrangement joins TRBV18 to TRBJ2-5; weak D call: TRBD1 (6 bases). V was clipped by 0 bases and J by 6 bases, with 17 bases between them. The CDR3 has 16 amino acids. In germline, CDR1 is KGHSH, CDR2 LQKENI. The CDR3 spells CASSPPRTGQRQTQYF. The CDR3, as DNA: TGTGCCAGCTCACCACCGAGAACAGGACAGAGACAGACCCAGTACTTC.

The V call is TRBV9, the J call TRBJ2-7; TRBD1 might be the D (5 bases). CDR3 length: 14 residues. The germline V and J ends were trimmed by 0 bases and 6 bases, with 13 bases remaining between them. In germline, CDR1 is SGDLS, CDR2 YYNGEE. The CDR3 loop is CASSVDAGLAEQYF. CDR3 DNA sequence: TGTGCCAGCAGCGTAGACGCAGGGTTGGCCGAGCAGTACTTC. The full variable domain, its missing parts supplied by reference TRBV9 and TRBJ2-7, is DSGVTQTPKHLITATGQRVTLRCSPRSGDLSVYWYQQSLDQGLQFLIQYYNGEERAKGNILERFSAQQFPDLHSELNLSSLELGDSALYFCASSVDAGLAEQYFGPGTRLTVT.

This clone was observed a single time. The chain is built from TRBV4-3 and TRBJ2-1; 10 bases align to TRBD1. V lost 9 bases and J lost 8; bases outside the gene matches: 13. This CDR3 has 15 residues. Per germline, CDR1 LGHNA and CDR2 YSLEER. The CDR3 region has the DNA TGCGCCAGTCCCCCACCGGGGACAGGGGTGGATGAGCAGTTCTTC. This translates into CASPPPGTGVDEQFF.

The chain has TRBV9 and TRBJ1-5; TRBD1 aligns across 8 bases. The CDR3 consists of 15 residues. V lost 3 bases and J lost 3; bases outside the gene matches: 5. Germline V gene lookup returns CDR1 SGDLS and CDR2 YYNGEE. The CDR3 loop is CASSARQGPNQPQHF. CDR3 nucleotides: TGTGCCAGCAGCGCGCGACAGGGGCCCAATCAGCCCCAGCATTTT.

This sequence joins TRBV5-5 and TRBJ2-3; 7 bases align to TRBD2. CDR3 length equals 15 residues. CDR1 SGHKS and CDR2 YYEKEE come from the germline V gene (reference sequence). Trimming cost V 0 bases and J 3 bases; bases outside gene matches: 4. CDR3 region: CASSLDGRETDTQYF. The CDR3 DNA sequence: TGTGCCAGCAGCTTGGATGGGAGGGAGACAGATACGCAGTATTTT.

This clone was detected a few times. V is TRBV5-1 and J is TRBJ2-2, with D maybe TRBD2 (6 bases). Trimming removed 6 bases at V and 4 bases at J, with 13 bases between. The CDR3 sequence is 14 residues long. From germline, CDR1 is SGHRS and CDR2 YFSETQ. This chain's CDR3 is CASMRGGGTGELFF. The CDR3 DNA is TGCGCCAGCATGCGGGGAGGAGGCACCGGGGAGCTGTTTTTT.

The rearrangement joins TRBV5-1 to TRBJ2-2; 7 bases match TRBD1. This CDR3 has 15 residues. V gave up 4 bases and J gave up 6 bases; unmatched junction bases: 9. The germline V gene encodes CDR1 SGHRS and CDR2 YFSETQ. The CDR3 loop reads CASSQGQTGSGELFF. CDR3 DNA sequence: TGCGCCAGCAGCCAGGGACAGACAGGTTCCGGGGAGCTGTTTTTT.

This chain joins TRBV28 and TRBJ1-1; the match to TRBD1 covers 8 bases. Germline V gene lookup returns CDR1 MDHEN and CDR2 SYDVKM. The CDR3 has 13 residues. The V and J ends lost 4 bases and 4 bases, in that order; junction bases with no gene match: 2. The CDR3 spells CASSYTGGTEAFF. For the CDR3, the DNA is TGTGCCAGCAGTTATACAGGGGGCACTGAAGCTTTCTTT.

The J gene is TRBJ1-2, the V gene TRBV28; the match to TRBD1 covers 9 bases. With 10 bases clipped from V and 8 bases from J, the junction kept 5 bases outside the gene matches. Germline assignment: CDR1 MDHEN and CDR2 SYDVKM. CDR3 length: 11 amino acids. The DNA of the CDR3 is TGTGCCACCCGACAGGGGGACGGCTACACCTTC. It translates to CATRQGDGYTF.